Each of the 19 T cell receptor beta chains below was sequenced from the same sample in a study of cytomegalovirus exposure and HLA in healthy donors. TCRdb keeps only in-frame clones here, not all; method: immunoSEQ multiplex PCR. The repertoire consists of about 73,000 clones, with about 95% occurring once and the leading ten covering approximately 3.5%. The sequenced sample consisted of PBMCs. The receptor source for this set is a young man in good health and CMV-seronegative.

The J gene is TRBJ2-1, the V gene TRBV29-1, with 7 bases matching TRBD1. The V and J ends lost 3 bases and 0 bases, in that order; junction bases with no gene match: 5. The CDR3 is 15 amino acids. From germline, CDR1 is SQVTM and CDR2 ANQGSEA. Here the CDR3 DNA reads TGCAGCGTTGACCCACGGGACAGCTCCTACAATGAGCAGTTCTTC. Translation gives CSVDPRDSSYNEQFF.

The chain couples TRBV29-1 to TRBJ2-5; TRBD1 is a possible D gene (7 bases). CDR1 and CDR2 from the germline V gene are SQVTM and ANQGSEA. V was shortened by 6 bases and J by 4 bases, with 12 bases between the two germline ends. This CDR3 is built from 12 residues. The CDR3: CSVRQGGETQYF. The CDR3 nucleotides are TGCAGCGTCCGACAGGGAGGAGAGACCCAGTACTTC.

This chain connects TRBV7-6 to TRBJ2-7; possibly TRBD1 for D (5 bases). The CDR3 runs 14 residues. V lost 1 base to trimming and J lost 5 bases, with 12 bases between them. Germline-derived CDR1 and CDR2 are SGHVS and FNYEAQ. CDR3 region: CASSLVPGRDEQYF. CDR3 coding DNA: TGTGCCAGCAGCTTAGTTCCAGGCAGGGACGAGCAGTACTTC.

This rearrangement joins TRBV6-6 to TRBJ1-2, with TRBD1 as a possible D gene (5 bases). The V end lost 6 bases, the J end lost 3 bases, and 11 bases lay between the germline ends. CDR1 and CDR2 from the germline V gene are MNHNY and SVGAGI (reference sequence). CDR3 length equals 13 residues. The CDR3 here is CASSPAGDYGYTF. CDR3 nucleotides: TGTGCCAGCAGCCCGGCGGGGGACTATGGCTACACCTTC.

V gene TRBV2 combines with J gene TRBJ2-7; 8 bases match TRBD2. The CDR3 sequence is 16 residues long. Trimming at V came to 9 bases and at J to 4 bases, leaving 17 bases not matched to a gene. Looked up from germline, CDR1 is SNHLY and CDR2 is FYNNEI. DNA for the CDR3: TGTGCCAGAGGGGGGCCGGGGGGGCCTCGCCAATACGAGCAGTACTTC. Translated: CARGGPGGPRQYEQYF.

The chain has TRBV28 and TRBJ1-2; perhaps TRBD1 as D (5 bases). Trimming left V 5 bases short and J 7 bases short, with 11 bases between. CDR1 MDHEN and CDR2 SYDVKM come from the germline V gene. The CDR3 covers 12 residues. The CDR3 loop is CASSPGQGGYTF. DNA for the CDR3: TGTGCCAGCAGTCCAGGGCAAGGTGGCTACACCTTC.

The rearrangement uses TRBV7-9 and TRBJ2-7, with D perhaps matching TRBD2 (5 bases). Between the trimmed V and J ends, which lost 5 bases and 0 bases, there was a span of 14 bases. The CDR3 covers 15 residues. Germline values: CDR1 SEHNR, CDR2 FQNEAQ (reference sequence). The CDR3 sequence is CASSQSRAFSYEQYF. As DNA, the CDR3 is TGTGCCAGCAGCCAGTCGCGGGCTTTCTCCTACGAGCAGTACTTC.

J is TRBJ2-5 and V is TRBV4-1, with 10 bases matching TRBD2. The better agreement between TRBJ2-7 and the DNA end casts doubt on the J call. The length of the CDR3 is 15 residues. The germline V gene encodes CDR1 MGHRA and CDR2 YSYEKL. The CDR3 bases are TGCGCCAGCAGCCAAGGACTAGCGGGCTCCTACGAGCAGTACTTC. Translating gives CASSQGLAGSYEQYF.

The V and J genes are TRBV19 and TRBJ1-4; D is undetermined. Germline assignment: CDR1 LNHDA and CDR2 SQIVND (reference sequence). Deletions cut 6 bases from V and 10 bases from J, with 21 bases between. The CDR3 sequence is 15 residues long. Here the CDR3 DNA reads TGTGCCAGTAGAACCCTCTCTCTCTCGTCGGGAAAACTGTTTTTT. This encodes CASRTLSLSSGKLFF. Filled out from reference TRBV19 and TRBJ1-4, the complete variable domain reads DGGITQSPKYLFRKEGQNVTLSCEQNLNHDAMYWYRQDPGQGLRLIYYSQIVNDFQKGDIAEGYSVSREKKESFPLTVTSAQKNPTAFYLCASRTLSLSSGKLFFGSGTQLSVL.

For this clone: One end of the junction varies from germline; a read error may be responsible. The chain uses TRBV6-4 and TRBJ1-1; 9 bases align to TRBD1. The germline gives CDR1 MRHNA, CDR2 SNTAGT. The CDR3 length is 14 residues. The chain's CDR3 is CASSDSGTGTALAF. The CDR3 DNA follows: TGTGCCAGCAGTGACTCGGGGACAGGGACGGCCTTGGCTTTT.

The rearrangement links TRBV4-3 to TRBJ2-7, with D perhaps TRBD1 (6 bases). The CDR3 is 14 residues long. V lost 0 bases and J 3 bases, leaving 9 bases between the germline ends. CDR1 and CDR2 (germline): LGHNA, YSLEER. The CDR3 loop is CASSQDRDNYEQYF. In DNA form, the CDR3 reads TGCGCCAGCAGCCAAGACCGGGACAACTACGAGCAGTACTTC.

J is TRBJ2-1 and V is TRBV5-1, with 7 bases fitting TRBD1. Germline V CDR1 and CDR2: SGHRS, YFSETQ. CDR3 length: 17 amino acids. Unmatched junction bases numbered 10, after V lost 4 bases and J lost 0 bases. CDR3 loop: CASSTGTAISSYNEQFF. As DNA, the CDR3 is TGCGCCAGCAGCACCGGGACAGCCATAAGCTCCTACAATGAGCAGTTCTTC.

The chain has TRBV6-4 and TRBJ2-3, with 9 nucleotides matching TRBD1. CDR3 length: 15 residues. Germline-derived CDR1 and CDR2 are MRHNA and SNTAGT. V trimming: 3 bases; J trimming: 8 bases; junction bases outside the gene matches: 9. CDR3 DNA: TGTGCCAGCAGTGAAACGACAGGGGGTTTTGTTACGCAGTATTTT. It is translated as CASSETTGGFVTQYF.

This chain joins TRBV6-1 and TRBJ1-5, with D possibly matching TRBD1 (5 bases). CDR1 is MNHNS and CDR2 is SASEGT in the germline V gene. The CDR3 is made up of 15 amino acids. Deletions cut 7 bases from V and 2 bases from J, with 15 bases between. In DNA, the CDR3 is TGTGCCAGCACTGGGAAGGGGTATGGCAATCAGCCCCAGCATTTT. It is translated as CASTGKGYGNQPQHF.

The chain uses TRBV30 and TRBJ2-1, with 7 bases lining up with TRBD2. The CDR3 sequence is 14 residues long. With V trimmed by 7 bases and J by 0 bases, 6 bases remained unmatched. Per germline, CDR1 GTSNPN and CDR2 SVGIG (reference sequence). This chain's CDR3 is CAYTLASSYNEQFF. The CDR3 region has the DNA TGTGCCTATACACTAGCGAGCTCCTACAATGAGCAGTTCTTC.

The chain recombines TRBV5-6 with TRBJ2-1; D not certain. The CDR3 contains 15 residues. Germline lookup yields CDR1 SGHDT and CDR2 YYEEEE. The V gene lost 1 base and the J gene lost 6 bases, with 14 bases spanning the gap. The CDR3 DNA is TGTGCCAGCAGCTTGTACCCCCCCGGTCTCAATGAGCAGTTCTTC. Protein product: CASSLYPPGLNEQFF.

The gene calls are TRBV6-5 and TRBJ2-7; perhaps TRBD2 as D (7 bases). This CDR3 is 15 amino acids long. V was cut by 8 bases and J by 4 bases, with 21 bases left in between. Germline loops: CDR1 MNHEY, CDR2 SVGAGI. In DNA form, the CDR3 reads TGTGCCAGCTCAGATCGGGGGGCGTTAATATACGAGCAGTACTTC. Its translation: CASSDRGALIYEQYF.

A note on this clone: Other nucleotide sequences in the sample specify the same CDR3. This chain links TRBV20-1 with TRBJ2-3, with no clear D. CDR1 is DFQATT and CDR2 is SNEGSKA in the germline V gene (reference sequence). There are 11 residues in the CDR3. Trimming stripped 3 bases from V and 3 bases from J, with 4 bases between. CDR3 sequence (DNA): TGCAGTGCTAGTTCGACAGATACGCAGTATTTT. This codes for CSASSTDTQYF.

The chain is built from TRBV7-2 and TRBJ2-1, with TRBD2 matching over 7 bases. This CDR3 has 16 amino acids. Per the germline V gene, CDR1 is SGHTA and CDR2 is FQGNSA. Trimming cost V 0 bases and J 7 bases; bases outside gene matches: 9. The DNA of the CDR3 is TGTGCCAGCAGCTTAGCCCAGGTTAAAGCGGGAAATGAGCAGTTCTTC. It specifies CASSLAQVKAGNEQFF. Full variable domain (rest looked up from reference TRBV7-2 and TRBJ2-1): GAGVSQSPSNKVTEKGKDVELRCDPISGHTALYWYRQSLGQGLEFLIYFQGNSAPDKSGLPSDRFSAERTGGSVSTLTIQRTQQEDSAVYLCASSLAQVKAGNEQFFGPGTRLTVL.